The next 2 T cell receptor beta chains were all read from a single sample in a study of identifying expanded T cells in peripheral blood. Assay: immunoSEQ multiplex PCR; the TCRdb copy retains only in-frame clones and omits some. Found here are 75,000 to 90,000 clones, 85% to 90% of them singletons; the top ten hold approximately 7%. Input material: blood. These receptors all stem from a person aged 18 to 75 in good health.

The gene calls are TRBV13 and TRBJ1-2, with D perhaps TRBD1 (5 bases). The CDR3 totals 13 residues. V shed 5 bases and J shed 4 bases, with 11 bases lying between them. CDR1 and CDR2 from the germline V gene are PRHDT and FYEKMQ (reference sequence). The DNA for the CDR3 is TGTGCCAGCAGCAAGAGTGACAGCTATGGCTACACCTTC. Translating it yields CASSKSDSYGYTF.

The chain is built from TRBV6-7 and TRBJ2-7, with TRBD2 matching over 8 bases. TRBV6-7 is known as an ORF, though its function is uncertain. The J segment lost 2 bases and the V segment lost 2 bases, leaving 17 bases of the junction unmatched. The CDR3 is 19 residues long. CDR3 DNA sequence: TGTGCCAGCAGTTACCCCGGGGACGGGCGGGAGGCAAGGACCTACGAGCAGTACTTC. Protein sequence: CASSYPGDGREARTYEQYF.